Below, 8 T cell receptor beta chains from the same sample are listed, as sequenced in a study of OX40 agonist ivuxolimab in advanced cancers. Profiling relied on immunoSEQ multiplex PCR, and the TCRdb table lists in-frame clones only, not all of them. Of approximately 80,000 clones listed, 75% to 90% were seen once; the top ten hold 0.19%. The input for sequencing was CD4+ or CD8+ T cells sorted from blood, taken in a trial of the OX40 agonist ivuxolimab. All receptors derive from an adult with an advanced solid tumor such as melanoma, head and neck, liver or kidney cancer.

This chain joins TRBV7-2 and TRBJ1-3; D might be TRBD1 (5 bases). The length of the CDR3 is 17 residues. CDR1 is SGHTA, CDR2 FQGNSA, per germline. Trimming took off 2 bases at V and 4 bases at J, with 18 bases between the two ends. CDR3 coding DNA: TGTGCCAGCAGCTTATTCCTAGGGGAGGGCCTGGGAAACACCATATATTTT. Its translation: CASSLFLGEGLGNTIYF.

This chain joins TRBV5-1 and TRBJ1-1; D is possibly TRBD1 (5 bases). Germline CDR1 is SGHRS and CDR2 is YFSETQ. V was pared by 0 bases and J by 1 base, with 10 bases between. The CDR3 contains 15 residues. CDR3: CASSLVRVGNTEAFF. CDR3 DNA sequence: TGCGCCAGCAGCTTGGTCAGGGTCGGGAACACTGAAGCTTTCTTT.

This chain uses TRBV28 with TRBJ2-7; D ambiguous. Trimming left V 7 bases short and J 4 bases short, with 14 bases between. CDR1 is MDHEN and CDR2 is SYDVKM in the germline V gene. The CDR3 is 13 residues long. CDR3 bases: TGTGCCAGCAACTCAAGCCCCCGATACGAGCAGTACTTC. Amino acid sequence: CASNSSPRYEQYF.

In its sample, this clone was seen a few times. V gene TRBV5-4 combines with J gene TRBJ2-3; TRBD2 matches 12 bases. Unmatched junction bases numbered 4, after V lost 8 bases and J lost 6 bases. The CDR3 contains 13 residues. Germline values: CDR1 SGHNT, CDR2 YYREEE (reference sequence). CDR3 bases: TGTGCCAGTCGGGGACTAGCGGGCGATACGCAGTATTTT. Encoded protein: CASRGLAGDTQYF.

This clone was recorded once. The V and J genes are TRBV11-3 and TRBJ2-1; the match to TRBD1 covers 12 bases. The junction had 6 bases not matched to a gene; V was cut back by 3 bases and J by 9 bases. Germline V CDR1 and CDR2: SGHNT, YENEEA. The CDR3 is made up of 15 amino acids. The CDR3 is CASSLGQGAPSEQFF. For the CDR3, the DNA is TGTGCCAGCAGCTTGGGACAGGGGGCGCCGAGTGAGCAGTTCTTC.

J is TRBJ2-7 and V is TRBV6-1, with D perhaps matching TRBD1 (5 bases). The CDR3 is made up of 12 amino acids. The ends were cut back, 5 bases at V and 5 bases at J, with 10 bases in the middle. CDR1 MNHNS and CDR2 SASEGT come from the germline V gene. CDR3 residues: CASSPRAHEQYV. In nucleotides, the CDR3 is TGTGCCAGCAGTCCCAGGGCACACGAGCAGTACGTC.

The rearrangement uses TRBV5-1 and TRBJ2-5; TRBD1 matches at 11 bases. CDR3 size: 15 residues. Unmatched junction bases numbered 7, after V lost 6 bases and J lost 3 bases. In germline, CDR1 is SGHRS, CDR2 YFSETQ. DNA of the CDR3: TGCGCCAGCAAGGCCGGGACAGGGGGTGAAGAGACCCAGTACTTC. The encoded protein is CASKAGTGGEETQYF.

V gene TRBV28 combines with J gene TRBJ1-1, with D perhaps matching TRBD1 (5 bases). CDR1 is MDHEN and CDR2 is SYDVKM in the germline V gene. The CDR3 has 13 residues. The germline V and J ends were trimmed by 6 bases and 1 base, with 9 bases remaining between them. The CDR3 here is CASRTQGNTEAFF. The DNA of the CDR3 is TGTGCCAGCAGGACTCAGGGGAACACTGAAGCTTTCTTT.